This T cell receptor beta chain was captured by sequencing in a study of blood T cell repertoires in COVID-19. Study overall: PBMCs, B-cell-depleted T cells, or T cells were the source of the cDNA or gDNA that made up the material.

Recruits, aged roughly 18 to 95 years, lived in 24 US areas. Cohort 3 donors were reported recovered after two negative PCRs, clearance, or symptom resolution. Profiled with immunoSEQ multiplex PCR; TCRdb holds only in-frame clones, not every one. Of over 300,000 clones in the sample, about 90% were seen once. The V end was cut by 6 bases, the J end by 6 bases, with 8 bases between. CDR3 length equals 11 residues. Germline values: CDR1 MNHEY, CDR2 SVGAGI. This receptor was obtained from a young woman who had recovered from COVID-19. The rearrangement joins TRBV6-5 to TRBJ1-2, with TRBD1 as a possible D gene (5 bases). The sequenced sample consisted of PBMCs or T cells enriched from blood (not recorded which). In DNA, the CDR3 is TGTGCCAGCAGAACAGGAGATGGCTACACCTTC. The encoded protein is CASRTGDGYTF.